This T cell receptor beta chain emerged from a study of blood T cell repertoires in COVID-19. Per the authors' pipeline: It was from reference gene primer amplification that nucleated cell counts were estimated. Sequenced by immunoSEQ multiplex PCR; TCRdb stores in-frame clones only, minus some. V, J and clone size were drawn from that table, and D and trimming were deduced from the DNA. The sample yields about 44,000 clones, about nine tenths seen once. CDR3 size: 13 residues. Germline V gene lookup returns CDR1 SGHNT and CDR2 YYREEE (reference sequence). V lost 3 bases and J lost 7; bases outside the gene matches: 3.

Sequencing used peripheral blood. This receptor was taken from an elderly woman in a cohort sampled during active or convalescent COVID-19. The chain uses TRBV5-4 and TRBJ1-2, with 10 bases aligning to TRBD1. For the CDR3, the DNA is TGTGCCAGCAGCTCCCGGGACAGGGGTGGCTACACCTTC. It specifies CASSSRDRGGYTF. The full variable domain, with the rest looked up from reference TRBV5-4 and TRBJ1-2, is ETGVTQSPTHLIKTRGQQVTLRCSSQSGHNTVSWYQQALGQGPQFIFQYYREEENGRGNFPPRFSGLQFPNYSSELNVNALELDDSALYLCASSSRDRGGYTFGSGTRLTVV.